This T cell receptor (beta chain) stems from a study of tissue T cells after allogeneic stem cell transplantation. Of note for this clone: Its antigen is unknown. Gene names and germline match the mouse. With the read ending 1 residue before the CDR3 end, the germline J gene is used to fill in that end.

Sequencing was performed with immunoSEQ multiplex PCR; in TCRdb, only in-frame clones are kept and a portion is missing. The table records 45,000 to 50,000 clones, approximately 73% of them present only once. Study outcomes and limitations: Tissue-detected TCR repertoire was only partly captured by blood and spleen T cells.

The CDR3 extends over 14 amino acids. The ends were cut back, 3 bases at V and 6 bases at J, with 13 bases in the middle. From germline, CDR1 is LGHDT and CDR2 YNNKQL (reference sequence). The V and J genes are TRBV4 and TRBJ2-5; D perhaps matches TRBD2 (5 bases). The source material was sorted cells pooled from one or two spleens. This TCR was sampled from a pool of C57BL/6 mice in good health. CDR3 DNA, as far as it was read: TGTGCCAGCAGCTACCCTCTCTGGGATGACACCCAGTAC. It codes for CASSYPLWDDTQY. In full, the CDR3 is CASSYPLWDDTQYF. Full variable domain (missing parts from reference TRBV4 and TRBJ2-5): ETAVFQTPNYHVTQVGNEVSFNCKQTLGHDTMYWYKQDSKKLLKIMFSYNNKQLIVNETVPRRFSPQSSDKAHLNLRIKSVEPEDSAVYLCASSYPLWDDTQYFGPGTRLLVL.